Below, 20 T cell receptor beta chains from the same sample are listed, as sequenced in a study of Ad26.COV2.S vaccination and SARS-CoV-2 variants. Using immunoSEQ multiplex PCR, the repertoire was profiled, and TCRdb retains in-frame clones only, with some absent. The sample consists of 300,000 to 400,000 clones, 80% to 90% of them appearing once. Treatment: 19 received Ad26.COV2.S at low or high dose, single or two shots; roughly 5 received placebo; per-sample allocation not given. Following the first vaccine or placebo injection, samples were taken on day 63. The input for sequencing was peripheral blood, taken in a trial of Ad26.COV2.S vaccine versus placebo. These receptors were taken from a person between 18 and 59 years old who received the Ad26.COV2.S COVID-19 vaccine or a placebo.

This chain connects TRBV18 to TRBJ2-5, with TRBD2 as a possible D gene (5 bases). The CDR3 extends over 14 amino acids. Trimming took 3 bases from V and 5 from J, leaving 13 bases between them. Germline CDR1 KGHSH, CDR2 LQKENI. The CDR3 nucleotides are TGTGCCAGCTCACCCGGAGACTATGGGGAGACCCAGTACTTC. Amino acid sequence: CASSPGDYGETQYF.

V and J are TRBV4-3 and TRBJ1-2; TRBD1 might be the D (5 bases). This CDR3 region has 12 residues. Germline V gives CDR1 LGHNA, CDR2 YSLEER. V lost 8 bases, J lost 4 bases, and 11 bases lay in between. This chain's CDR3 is CASSRGLYGYTF. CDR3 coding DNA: TGCGCCAGCTCCCGGGGCCTCTATGGCTACACCTTC.

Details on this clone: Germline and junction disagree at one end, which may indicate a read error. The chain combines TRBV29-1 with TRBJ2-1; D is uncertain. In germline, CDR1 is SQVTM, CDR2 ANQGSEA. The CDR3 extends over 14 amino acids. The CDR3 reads CSVVSQLSYSEQFF. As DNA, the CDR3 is TGCAGCGTTGTAAGTCAGCTCTCCTACAGTGAGCAGTTCTTC.

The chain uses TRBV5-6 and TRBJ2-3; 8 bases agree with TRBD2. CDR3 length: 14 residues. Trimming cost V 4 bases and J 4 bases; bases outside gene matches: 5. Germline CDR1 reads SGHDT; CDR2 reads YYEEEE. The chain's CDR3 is CASSPGGPADTQYF. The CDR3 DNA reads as TGTGCCAGCAGCCCGGGGGGGCCGGCAGATACGCAGTATTTT.

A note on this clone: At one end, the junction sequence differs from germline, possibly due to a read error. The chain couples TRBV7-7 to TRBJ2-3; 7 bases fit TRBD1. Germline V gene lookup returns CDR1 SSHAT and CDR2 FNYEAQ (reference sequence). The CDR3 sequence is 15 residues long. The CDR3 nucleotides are TGTGCTAGCAGCGAGGGGGCCCCTGAAACAGATACGCAGTATTTT. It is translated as CASSEGAPETDTQYF.

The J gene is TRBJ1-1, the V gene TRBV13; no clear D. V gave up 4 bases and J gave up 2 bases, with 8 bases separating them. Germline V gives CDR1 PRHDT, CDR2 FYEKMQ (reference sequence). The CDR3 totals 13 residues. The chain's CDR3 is CASSSRDNTEAFF. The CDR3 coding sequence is TGTGCCAGCAGCTCAAGGGATAACACTGAAGCTTTCTTT.

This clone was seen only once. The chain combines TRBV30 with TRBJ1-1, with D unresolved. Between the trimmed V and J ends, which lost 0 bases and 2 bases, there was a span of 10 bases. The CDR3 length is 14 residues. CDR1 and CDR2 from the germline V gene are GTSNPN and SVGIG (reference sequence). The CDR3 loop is CAWSVGRRNTEAFF. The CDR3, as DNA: TGTGCCTGGAGTGTTGGTAGGAGAAACACTGAAGCTTTCTTT.

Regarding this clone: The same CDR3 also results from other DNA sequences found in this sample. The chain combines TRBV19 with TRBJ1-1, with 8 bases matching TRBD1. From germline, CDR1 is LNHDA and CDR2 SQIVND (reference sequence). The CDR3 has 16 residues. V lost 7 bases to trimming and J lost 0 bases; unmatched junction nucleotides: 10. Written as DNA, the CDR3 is TGTGCCAGTACCCCCGACAGGGGTCGGTTGAACACTGAAGCTTTCTTT. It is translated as CASTPDRGRLNTEAFF. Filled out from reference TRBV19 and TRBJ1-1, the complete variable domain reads DGGITQSPKYLFRKEGQNVTLSCEQNLNHDAMYWYRQDPGQGLRLIYYSQIVNDFQKGDIAEGYSVSREKKESFPLTVTSAQKNPTAFYLCASTPDRGRLNTEAFFGQGTRLTVV.

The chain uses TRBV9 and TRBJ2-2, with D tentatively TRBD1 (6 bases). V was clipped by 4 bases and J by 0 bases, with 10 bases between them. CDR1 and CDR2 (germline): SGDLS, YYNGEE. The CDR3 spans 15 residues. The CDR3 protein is CASSRQESNTGELFF. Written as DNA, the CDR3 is TGTGCCAGCAGCCGACAGGAGTCGAACACCGGGGAGCTGTTTTTT.

The CDR3 nucleotides are TGTGCCAGTAGTATTAAAGTCACCGGGGAGCTGTTTTTT. Protein sequence: CASSIKVTGELFF. The chain combines TRBV19 with TRBJ2-2, with D uncertain. CDR3 length: 13 amino acids. The germline V and J ends were trimmed by 3 bases and 4 bases, with 6 bases remaining between them. Germline values: CDR1 LNHDA, CDR2 SQIVND (reference sequence). Variable domain in full (rest from reference TRBV19 and TRBJ2-2): DGGITQSPKYLFRKEGQNVTLSCEQNLNHDAMYWYRQDPGQGLRLIYYSQIVNDFQKGDIAEGYSVSREKKESFPLTVTSAQKNPTAFYLCASSIKVTGELFFGEGSRLTVL.

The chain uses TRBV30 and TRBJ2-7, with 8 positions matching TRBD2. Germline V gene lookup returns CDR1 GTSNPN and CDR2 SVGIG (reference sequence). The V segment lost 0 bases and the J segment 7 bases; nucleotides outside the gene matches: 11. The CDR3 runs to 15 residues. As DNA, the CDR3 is TGTGCCTGGAGTGTAGGCGGGGGGCTTGTGGAAGAGCAGTACTTC. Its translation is CAWSVGGGLVEEQYF.

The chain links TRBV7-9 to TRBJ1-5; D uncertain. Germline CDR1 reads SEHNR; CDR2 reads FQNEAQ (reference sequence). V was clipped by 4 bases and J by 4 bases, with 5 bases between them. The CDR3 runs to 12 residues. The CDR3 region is CASSSFNQPQHF. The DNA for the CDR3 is TGTGCCAGCAGCTCGTTTAATCAGCCCCAGCATTTT.

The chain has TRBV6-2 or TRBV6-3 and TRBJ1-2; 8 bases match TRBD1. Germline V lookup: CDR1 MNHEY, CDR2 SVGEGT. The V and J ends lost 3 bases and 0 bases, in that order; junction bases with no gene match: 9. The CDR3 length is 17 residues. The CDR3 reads CASSYKQGERPNYGYTF. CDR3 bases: TGTGCCAGCAGTTATAAACAGGGGGAACGACCTAACTATGGCTACACCTTC.

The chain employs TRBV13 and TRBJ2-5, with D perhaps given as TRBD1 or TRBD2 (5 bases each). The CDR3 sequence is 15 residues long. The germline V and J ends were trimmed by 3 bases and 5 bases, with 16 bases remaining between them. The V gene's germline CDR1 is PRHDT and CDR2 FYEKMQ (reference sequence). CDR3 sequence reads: CASSFGTGNVETQYF. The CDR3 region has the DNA TGTGCCAGCAGCTTCGGGACGGGGAACGTGGAGACCCAGTACTTC. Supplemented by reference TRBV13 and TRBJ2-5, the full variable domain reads AAGVIQSPRHLIKEKRETATLKCYPIPRHDTVYWYQQGPGQDPQFLISFYEKMQSDKGSIPDRFSAQQFSDYHSELNMSSLELGDSALYFCASSFGTGNVETQYFGPGTRLLVL.

CDR3 loop: CASRTRDSSSPLHF. The CDR3 region has the DNA TGTGCCAGTAGAACCCGGGACTCTTCTTCACCCCTCCACTTT. The chain carries TRBV19 and TRBJ1-6; TRBD1 might be the D (5 bases). Per the germline V gene, CDR1 is LNHDA and CDR2 is SQIVND (reference sequence). The CDR3 runs 14 residues. Trimming cost V 6 bases and J 9 bases, with 15 bases left between them. Full variable domain (outside the CDR3, taken from reference TRBV19 and TRBJ1-6): DGGITQSPKYLFRKEGQNVTLSCEQNLNHDAMYWYRQDPGQGLRLIYYSQIVNDFQKGDIAEGYSVSREKKESFPLTVTSAQKNPTAFYLCASRTRDSSSPLHFGNGTRLTVT.

CDR3 in amino acids: CASSQSAFYEQYF. The CDR3 nucleotides are TGCGCCAGCAGCCAGTCGGCCTTCTACGAGCAGTACTTC. The rearrangement joins TRBV4-1 to TRBJ2-7; no clear D gene. Trimming took off 3 bases at V and 3 bases at J, with 9 bases between the two ends. The CDR3 length is 13 residues. Germline V lookup: CDR1 MGHRA, CDR2 YSYEKL.

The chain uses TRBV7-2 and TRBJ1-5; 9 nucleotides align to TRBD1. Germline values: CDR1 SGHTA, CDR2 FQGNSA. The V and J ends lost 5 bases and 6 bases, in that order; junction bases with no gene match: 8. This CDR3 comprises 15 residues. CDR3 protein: CASSLRQGGGQPQHF. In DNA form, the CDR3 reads TGTGCCAGCAGCCTGAGACAGGGGGGGGGTCAGCCCCAGCATTTT.

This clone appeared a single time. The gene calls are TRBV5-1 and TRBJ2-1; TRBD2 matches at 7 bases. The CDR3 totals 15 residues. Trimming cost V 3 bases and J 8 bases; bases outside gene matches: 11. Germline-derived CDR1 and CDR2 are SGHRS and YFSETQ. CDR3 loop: CASSYPGLPADEQFF. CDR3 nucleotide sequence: TGCGCCAGCAGCTACCCGGGACTACCCGCCGATGAGCAGTTCTTC.

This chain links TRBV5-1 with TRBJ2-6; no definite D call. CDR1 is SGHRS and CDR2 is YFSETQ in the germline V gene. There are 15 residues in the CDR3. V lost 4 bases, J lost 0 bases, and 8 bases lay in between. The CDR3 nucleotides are TGCGCCAGCAGCGTAAAAAGCTCTGGGGCCAACGTCCTGACTTTC. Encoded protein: CASSVKSSGANVLTF.

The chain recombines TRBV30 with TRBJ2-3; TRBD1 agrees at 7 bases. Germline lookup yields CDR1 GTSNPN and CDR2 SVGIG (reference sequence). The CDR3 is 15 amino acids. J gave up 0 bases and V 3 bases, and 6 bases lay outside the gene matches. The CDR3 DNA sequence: TGTGCCTGGAGCCCGGGACAGTCAAGCACAGATACGCAGTATTTT. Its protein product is CAWSPGQSSTDTQYF.